The 11 T cell receptor beta chains below were found in one sample sequenced in a study of blood T cells in healthy people across ages. For the second PCR, which ran for about 6 to 11 cycles, a sample-barcoded 5' primer and a J-beta primer mix were used. TCRdb called the 5' RACE reads again in MiXCR, with one record for every CDR3 protein. In the table there are 780,000 or so distinct CDR3 sequences, around half of which are singletons. Sequencing was done on a sample of blood. The source of these receptors is an elderly man in good health.

This clonotype was found a few times. This sequence joins TRBV5-1 and TRBJ2-5; 9 bases agree with TRBD1. Germline V gene lookup returns CDR1 SGHRS and CDR2 YFSETQ. Trimming removed 3 bases from V and 4 bases from J; junction bases left unmatched: 16. The CDR3 sequence is 18 residues long. The CDR3 sequence is CASSSTGQGPQKGETQYF. For the CDR3, the DNA is TGCGCCAGCAGCTCAACTGGACAGGGGCCCCAAAAAGGAGAGACCCAGTACTTC. The whole variable domain, remainder taken from reference TRBV5-1 and TRBJ2-5, is KAGVTQTPRYLIKTRGQQVTLSCSPISGHRSVSWYQQTPGQGLQFLFEYFSETQRNKGNFPGRFSGRQFSNSRSEMNVSTLELGDSALYLCASSSTGQGPQKGETQYFGPGTRLLVL.

The chain carries TRBV28 and TRBJ1-2; D gene unclear. Germline assignment: CDR1 MDHEN and CDR2 SYDVKM. The CDR3 contains 13 residues. Trimming removed 6 bases from V and 1 base from J, with 9 bases in between. CDR3 protein: CASRYWGNYGYTF. The CDR3 DNA reads as TGTGCCAGCAGATACTGGGGTAACTATGGCTACACCTTC.

The genes are TRBV18 and TRBJ2-1; D is unresolved. The J call could be wrong; TRBJ2-7 is a better fit for the DNA end. Germline CDR1 reads KGHSH; CDR2 reads LQKENI. The CDR3 contains 12 residues. The CDR3 DNA is TGTGCCAGCTCACTGACCGAGCACGAGCAGTACTTC. It yields the protein CASSLTEHEQYF.

This chain connects TRBV28 to TRBJ2-7, with 8 nucleotides matching TRBD1. Germline values: CDR1 MDHEN, CDR2 SYDVKM. Trimming cost V 7 bases and J 2 bases; bases outside gene matches: 10. CDR3 length: 15 amino acids. The CDR3 bases are TGTGCCAGCATCGGGTTGGGGACAGGTGCCTACGAGCAGTACTTC. Translation: CASIGLGTGAYEQYF. Variable domain in full (rest from reference TRBV28 and TRBJ2-7): DVKVTQSSRYLVKRTGEKVFLECVQDMDHENMFWYRQDPGLGLRLIYFSYDVKMKEKGDIPEGYSVSREKKERFSLILESASTNQTSMYLCASIGLGTGAYEQYFGPGTRLTVT.

This clonotype was observed a handful of times. CDR3 region: CASSGVQGSSYNEQFF. As DNA, the CDR3 is TGTGCCAGCAGCGGTGTACAGGGCTCCTCCTACAATGAGCAGTTCTTC. V is TRBV9 and J is TRBJ2-1; D possibly corresponds to TRBD1 (6 bases). Germline V gives CDR1 SGDLS, CDR2 YYNGEE. Trimming shortened V by 3 bases and J by 0 bases, and 13 bases separated the two germline ends. This CDR3 is 16 amino acids long.

The chain has TRBV5-1 and TRBJ1-1, with 8 positions matching TRBD1. The CDR3 sequence is 13 residues long. Per germline, CDR1 SGHRS and CDR2 YFSETQ. V lost 6 bases and J lost 4; bases outside the gene matches: 5. CDR3 coding DNA: TGCGCCAGCACCGACAGGGGTCTCACTGAAGCTTTCTTT. This encodes CASTDRGLTEAFF.

CDR3: CASSARQGSYGYTF. The DNA of the CDR3 is TGCGCCAGCAGTGCAAGACAGGGTAGCTATGGCTACACCTTC. V gene TRBV10-2 combines with J gene TRBJ1-2; 7 positions agree with TRBD1. J gave up 4 bases and V 4 bases, and 6 bases lay outside the gene matches. Germline V gene sequence: CDR1 WSHSY, CDR2 SAAADI. The CDR3 contains 14 residues.

V gene TRBV14 combines with J gene TRBJ1-4, with no clear D. The V gene's germline CDR1 is SGHDN and CDR2 FVKESK. Trimming removed 2 bases from V and 7 bases from J, with 14 bases in between. The CDR3 covers 15 residues. CDR3 nucleotides: TGTGCCAGCAGCCAACGTCTCGCCTGGGGTGAAAAACTGTTTTTT. Its translation is CASSQRLAWGEKLFF.

This chain uses TRBV28 with TRBJ2-5; D is tentatively TRBD1 or TRBD2 (6 bases each). The CDR3 length is 14 residues. Germline-derived CDR1 and CDR2 are MDHEN and SYDVKM. Trimming took 3 bases from V and 11 from J, leaving 19 bases between them. CDR3 bases: TGTGCCAGCAGTTTTCCCGGGGGCAATCAGGAGCAGTACTTC. This gives the protein CASSFPGGNQEQYF. Complete variable domain (other parts from reference TRBV28 and TRBJ2-5): DVKVTQSSRYLVKRTGEKVFLECVQDMDHENMFWYRQDPGLGLRLIYFSYDVKMKEKGDIPEGYSVSREKKERFSLILESASTNQTSMYLCASSFPGGNQEQYFGPGTRLLVL.

This rearrangement joins TRBV20-1 to TRBJ2-4; perhaps TRBD1 as D (6 bases). The DNA end lines up better with TRBJ2-7; the J call may be wrong. The CDR3 contains 15 residues. Germline V gene sequence: CDR1 DFQATT, CDR2 SNEGSKA (reference sequence). The CDR3 loop reads CSARDAGDLVYEQYF. CDR3 coding DNA: TGCAGTGCTAGAGATGCAGGGGACCTGGTCTACGAGCAGTACTTC.

V gene TRBV5-1 combines with J gene TRBJ1-1, with unresolved D. Germline loops: CDR1 SGHRS, CDR2 YFSETQ. The CDR3 totals 15 residues. V gave up 4 bases and J gave up 4 bases, with 17 bases separating them. The chain's CDR3 is CASSKAWAGGTEAFF. The CDR3 region has the DNA TGCGCCAGCAGCAAGGCCTGGGCGGGAGGCACTGAAGCTTTCTTT.